This T cell receptor beta chain was sequenced for a study of blood T cell repertoires in COVID-19. About the study: Collection of acute and convalescent COVID-19 samples took place in the United States, Italy and Spain. T cells, B-cell-depleted T cells, or PBMCs supplied cDNA or gDNA.

Germline CDR1 reads LNHDA; CDR2 reads SQIVND (reference sequence). This CDR3 has 15 residues. Trimming took 6 bases from V and 5 from J; bases not matched to a gene: 7. In the authors' workflow: How many nucleated cells were present was estimated from reference gene primer amplification. Libraries were prepared by immunoSEQ multiplex PCR; TCRdb keeps only in-frame clonotypes and omits some of them. Clone size and the V and J calls come from that table; the DNA yielded D and trimming. The profile shows about 59,000 clones, about 72% of them singletons. The rearrangement uses TRBV19 and TRBJ1-2; TRBD1 aligns across 12 bases. The sample was peripheral blood. This receptor was taken from a man older than 75 with acute or convalescent COVID-19. CDR3 DNA: TGTGCCAGTAGCCACCCGGGACAGGGGGCTTATGGCTACACCTTC. Translation: CASSHPGQGAYGYTF.